This T cell receptor (beta chain) was captured by sequencing in a study of blood T cell repertoires in COVID-19. Study information: COVID-19 samples from acute and convalescent phases originated in the United States, Italy and Spain.

Methods used by the authors: Nucleated cell number was recorded as an estimate derived from reference gene primer amplification. TCRdb keeps only in-frame clones here, not all; method: immunoSEQ multiplex PCR. Clonal size and the V and J genes are those of that table, whereas D and trimming came from the DNA. The sample records under 300,000 clones, roughly 90% being singletons. This CDR3 region has 15 residues. Germline assignment: CDR1 SSHAT and CDR2 FNYEAQ (reference sequence). Details on this clone: One end of the junction does not line up with germline, which may come from a read error.

Input material: peripheral blood. This receptor was obtained from a woman aged 30 to 39 with active or convalescent COVID-19. The rearrangement uses TRBV7-7 and TRBJ2-5; 9 nucleotides match TRBD1. The CDR3 region is CASSPDRGSWETQYF. The CDR3 DNA sequence: TGTGCTAGCAGCCCGGACAGGGGATCCTGGGAGACCCAGTACTTC.